The rows below give T cell receptor beta chains drawn from one sample of a study of cytomegalovirus exposure and HLA in healthy donors. Libraries were prepared by immunoSEQ multiplex PCR; TCRdb keeps only in-frame clonotypes and omits some of them. The table has approximately 100,000 clones, about 74% seen once. Input material: PBMCs. The receptors here all came from a male donor in good health and CMV-seronegative. CDR3s include the opening cysteine and the closing phenylalanine or tryptophan. The order of the fields is D gene, clone size, J gene, V gene, CDR3 protein, CDR3 DNA. A D gene is named only where the DNA matches it firmly. Size values are once, few and many counts, or a class for expanded clones, and some rows have none.

d_call: -; clone_size: -; j_call: TRBJ1-1; v_call: TRBV6-5; cdr3_aa: CASKGACKAFF; cdr3_nt: TGTGCCAGCAAAGGAGCATGCAAAGCTTTCTTT
d_call: -; clone_size: -; j_call: TRBJ1-2; v_call: TRBV7-9; cdr3_aa: CASSFRFQDSYTF; cdr3_nt: TGTGCCAGCAGCTTTCGCTTTCAGGATAGCTACACCTTC
d_call: -; clone_size: few; j_call: TRBJ2-2; v_call: TRBV4-3; cdr3_aa: CASSQDPANTGELFF; cdr3_nt: TGCGCCAGCAGCCAAGATCCGGCGAACACCGGGGAGCTGTTTTTT
d_call: -; clone_size: -; j_call: TRBJ1-2; v_call: TRBV4-1; cdr3_aa: CASSQVLQETNYGYTF; cdr3_nt: TGCGCCAGCAGCCAGGTTTTACAGGAGACTAACTATGGCTACACCTTC
d_call: -; clone_size: -; j_call: TRBJ1-1; v_call: TRBV30; cdr3_aa: CAWRDGGLTEAFF; cdr3_nt: TGTGCCTGGAGGGACGGGGGGCTTACTGAAGCTTTCTTT
d_call: -; clone_size: -; j_call: TRBJ1-3; v_call: TRBV7-2; cdr3_aa: CASSSRRGGNTIYF; cdr3_nt: TGTGCCAGCAGCTCCCGCCGGGGGGGAAACACCATATATTTT
d_call: -; clone_size: -; j_call: TRBJ2-1; v_call: TRBV7-3; cdr3_aa: CASSLIVGSRGGSSEQFF; cdr3_nt: TGTGCCAGCAGCTTAATTGTAGGGAGTAGAGGGGGATCTAGTGAGCAGTTCTTC
d_call: TRBD2; clone_size: -; j_call: TRBJ2-1; v_call: TRBV28; cdr3_aa: CASIGTSGLNEQFF; cdr3_nt: TGTGCCAGCATCGGGACTAGCGGGCTCAATGAGCAGTTCTTC
d_call: TRBD2; clone_size: few; j_call: TRBJ2-7; v_call: TRBV4-1; cdr3_aa: CASSQVGLAGAYEQYF; cdr3_nt: TGCGCCAGCAGCCAAGTGGGACTAGCGGGAGCTTACGAGCAGTACTTC
d_call: -; clone_size: -; j_call: TRBJ1-6; v_call: TRBV9; cdr3_aa: CASSVSGLSSPLHF; cdr3_nt: TGTGCCAGCAGCGTATCAGGGCTATCTTCACCCCTCCACTTT
d_call: TRBD2; clone_size: -; j_call: TRBJ2-1; v_call: TRBV4-2; cdr3_aa: CASSQDESGTRFYNEQFF; cdr3_nt: TGTGCCAGCAGCCAAGATGAGAGCGGGACTAGATTCTACAATGAGCAGTTCTTC
d_call: TRBD1; clone_size: -; j_call: TRBJ2-5; v_call: TRBV7-9; cdr3_aa: CASNPGQGGTQYF; cdr3_nt: TGTGCCAGCAATCCTGGACAGGGGGGGACCCAGTACTTC
d_call: TRBD1; clone_size: -; j_call: TRBJ2-3; v_call: TRBV5-1; cdr3_aa: CASSQDRGRGTDTQYF; cdr3_nt: TGCGCCAGCAGCCAGGACAGGGGGCGAGGAACAGATACGCAGTATTTT
d_call: -; clone_size: -; j_call: TRBJ2-7; v_call: TRBV9; cdr3_aa: CASSVEGGRQYF; cdr3_nt: TGTGCCAGCAGCGTAGAGGGCGGGCGGCAGTACTTC
d_call: TRBD2; clone_size: few; j_call: TRBJ2-5; v_call: TRBV6-1; cdr3_aa: CASSTSRWGGETQYF; cdr3_nt: TGTGCCAGCAGTACCTCTAGATGGGGGGGGGAGACCCAGTACTTC
d_call: -; clone_size: few; j_call: TRBJ1-2; v_call: TRBV19; cdr3_aa: CASSPTIAGYSGYTF; cdr3_nt: TGTGCCAGTAGTCCTACAATAGCTGGCTACTCCGGCTACACCTTC
d_call: -; clone_size: -; j_call: TRBJ2-5; v_call: TRBV2; cdr3_aa: CASTPDRAKETQYF; cdr3_nt: TGTGCCAGCACCCCGGACAGAGCTAAAGAGACCCAGTACTTC
d_call: -; clone_size: few; j_call: TRBJ2-7; v_call: TRBV28; cdr3_aa: CASSSPMGAGEIISYREQYF; cdr3_nt: TGTGCCAGCAGTTCCCCGATGGGGGCGGGGGAGATAATAAGCTACAGGGAGCAGTACTTC
d_call: TRBD1; clone_size: -; j_call: TRBJ1-1; v_call: TRBV2; cdr3_aa: CASRGDRLSAFF; cdr3_nt: TGTGCCAGCAGGGGGGACAGATTGTCTGCTTTCTTT
d_call: TRBD1; clone_size: -; j_call: TRBJ1-4; v_call: TRBV25-1; cdr3_aa: CATSYSGGASELFF; cdr3_nt: TGTGCCACCTCTTATTCAGGGGGCGCTTCGGAACTGTTTTTT
d_call: TRBD1; clone_size: -; j_call: TRBJ2-7; v_call: TRBV5-1; cdr3_aa: CASSLGGTGTYEQYF; cdr3_nt: TGCGCCAGCAGCTTGGGCGGGACAGGGACCTACGAGCAGTACTTC
d_call: -; clone_size: -; j_call: TRBJ2-3; v_call: TRBV7-9; cdr3_aa: CASTPADTQYF; cdr3_nt: TGTGCCAGCACCCCGGCAGATACGCAGTATTTT
d_call: -; clone_size: -; j_call: TRBJ1-5; v_call: TRBV28; cdr3_aa: CATSRGQSNQPQHF; cdr3_nt: TGTGCCACCTCCCGCGGACAGAGTAATCAGCCCCAGCATTTT
d_call: TRBD2; clone_size: -; j_call: TRBJ2-1; v_call: TRBV9; cdr3_aa: CASSARTSGTYNEQFF; cdr3_nt: TGTGCCAGCAGCGCGCGGACTAGCGGGACCTACAATGAGCAGTTCTTC
d_call: -; clone_size: -; j_call: TRBJ2-3; v_call: TRBV7-3; cdr3_aa: CASSFWGEGDTQYF; cdr3_nt: TGTGCCAGCAGCTTTTGGGGGGAAGGAGATACGCAGTATTTT
d_call: -; clone_size: -; j_call: TRBJ1-2; v_call: TRBV28; cdr3_aa: CAIQGGSELGYTF; cdr3_nt: TGTGCCATCCAAGGGGGTTCGGAATTGGGCTACACCTTC
d_call: TRBD1; clone_size: -; j_call: TRBJ1-5; v_call: TRBV10-3; cdr3_aa: CAISGTGFSQPQHF; cdr3_nt: TGTGCCATCAGCGGGACAGGGTTTAGTCAGCCCCAGCATTTT
d_call: -; clone_size: -; j_call: TRBJ2-1; v_call: TRBV19; cdr3_aa: CASSIRQGKVSNEQFF; cdr3_nt: TGTGCCAGTAGTATCCGGCAGGGGAAAGTGTCAAATGAGCAGTTCTTC
d_call: TRBD2; clone_size: -; j_call: TRBJ2-7; v_call: TRBV7-8; cdr3_aa: CASSLGRGGSYEQYF; cdr3_nt: TGTGCCAGCAGCTTAGGACGGGGGGGCTCCTACGAGCAGTACTTC
d_call: TRBD1; clone_size: once; j_call: TRBJ1-2; v_call: TRBV6-5; cdr3_aa: CASRRQGLSGYTF; cdr3_nt: TGTGCCAGCAGACGACAGGGGCTTAGTGGCTACACCTTC
d_call: -; clone_size: -; j_call: TRBJ1-1; v_call: TRBV25-1; cdr3_aa: CASSDPRGSEAFF; cdr3_nt: TGTGCCAGCAGTGACCCTCGCGGGAGTGAAGCTTTCTTT
d_call: -; clone_size: -; j_call: TRBJ2-7; v_call: TRBV27; cdr3_aa: CASSSPRGTFDYEQYF; cdr3_nt: TGTGCCAGCAGTTCCCCCCGGGGGACTTTCGACTACGAGCAGTACTTC
d_call: TRBD2; clone_size: -; j_call: TRBJ2-1; v_call: TRBV27; cdr3_aa: CASSLWSGLAGVGEQFF; cdr3_nt: TGTGCCAGCAGTTTATGGTCAGGACTAGCGGGAGTAGGGGAGCAGTTCTTC
d_call: -; clone_size: -; j_call: TRBJ2-7; v_call: TRBV30; cdr3_aa: CAWSVRGEQYF; cdr3_nt: TGTGCCTGGAGCGTCAGGGGCGAGCAGTACTTC
d_call: -; clone_size: -; j_call: TRBJ1-1; v_call: TRBV21-1; cdr3_aa: CASTRQGQNTEAFF; cdr3_nt: TGTGCCAGCACCCGACAGGGGCAGAACACTGAAGCTTTCTTT
d_call: -; clone_size: few; j_call: TRBJ1-1; v_call: TRBV6-5; cdr3_aa: CASSGAGEAFF; cdr3_nt: TGTGCCAGCTCAGGGGCGGGTGAAGCTTTCTTT
d_call: TRBD1; clone_size: -; j_call: TRBJ1-2; v_call: TRBV18; cdr3_aa: CASSPLGQGAVYGYTF; cdr3_nt: TGTGCCAGCTCACCACTGGGACAGGGGGCTGTCTATGGCTACACCTTC
d_call: TRBD2; clone_size: -; j_call: TRBJ2-1; v_call: TRBV27; cdr3_aa: CASKGLAGGPSYNEQFF; cdr3_nt: TGTGCCAGCAAGGGACTAGCGGGAGGACCCTCCTACAATGAGCAGTTCTTC
d_call: -; clone_size: -; j_call: TRBJ2-7; v_call: TRBV19; cdr3_aa: CASSIAAASYEQYF; cdr3_nt: TGTGCCAGTAGTATAGCGGCGGCCTCCTACGAGCAGTACTTC
d_call: -; clone_size: -; j_call: TRBJ2-7; v_call: TRBV28; cdr3_aa: CASRISVYEQYF; cdr3_nt: TGTGCCAGCAGGATTAGCGTATACGAGCAGTACTTC
d_call: -; clone_size: -; j_call: TRBJ1-2; v_call: TRBV6-5; cdr3_aa: CASSQRGTATGGYTF; cdr3_nt: TGTGCCAGCAGCCAAAGGGGGACCGCGACTGGTGGCTACACCTTC
d_call: -; clone_size: -; j_call: TRBJ2-7; v_call: TRBV28; cdr3_aa: CASTSGSGAPYEQYF; cdr3_nt: TGTGCCAGCACCTCAGGGTCAGGGGCTCCCTACGAGCAGTACTTC
d_call: TRBD2; clone_size: -; j_call: TRBJ2-7; v_call: TRBV5-6; cdr3_aa: CASSLVGGGEQYF; cdr3_nt: TGTGCCAGCAGCTTGGTGGGGGGGGGTGAGCAGTACTTC
d_call: TRBD2; clone_size: -; j_call: TRBJ2-5; v_call: TRBV5-4; cdr3_aa: CASSPPRGGTETQYF; cdr3_nt: TGTGCCAGCAGCCCGCCCCGGGGGGGTACAGAGACCCAGTACTTC
d_call: -; clone_size: -; j_call: TRBJ2-7; v_call: TRBV6-5; cdr3_aa: CASTVDRTSSYEQYF; cdr3_nt: TGTGCCAGCACTGTTGACAGGACGAGCTCCTACGAGCAGTACTTC
d_call: -; clone_size: -; j_call: TRBJ1-4; v_call: TRBV15; cdr3_aa: CATSVDSANEKLFF; cdr3_nt: TGTGCCACCAGCGTAGACAGCGCAAATGAAAAACTGTTTTTT
d_call: -; clone_size: -; j_call: TRBJ2-7; v_call: TRBV1; cdr3_aa: CTSRPTWTSGSYEQYF; cdr3_nt: TGCACCAGCAGACCGACCTGGACTAGCGGGAGTTACGAGCAGTACTTC